This TCR beta chain is from a study of blood T cell repertoires in COVID-19. Study-wide background: Specimens from acute and convalescent COVID-19 originated in the United States, Italy and Spain. T cells, B-cell-depleted T cells, or PBMCs supplied cDNA or gDNA.

Germline CDR1 SGHNT, CDR2 YENEEA. The CDR3 runs 14 residues. V was shortened by 3 bases and J by 4 bases, with 11 bases between the two germline ends. As processed by the authors: Estimates of nucleated cell counts were drawn from the amplification of reference gene primers. The method was immunoSEQ multiplex PCR; TCRdb's version includes in-frame clones alone and lacks a portion of them. V and J calls and clone size are copied from that table; D and trimming were computed from the DNA. The table includes under 250,000 clones, 84% detected once. The source is a man aged 50 or older with acute or convalescent COVID-19. The chain uses TRBV11-3 and TRBJ2-3; D is perhaps TRBD2 (6 bases). Sample: peripheral blood. The CDR3 region is CASSFGGSPDTQYF. As DNA, the CDR3 is TGTGCCAGCAGCTTTGGGGGGAGTCCAGATACGCAGTATTTT.